A selection of T cell receptor beta chains follows, all from one sample in a study of cytomegalovirus exposure and HLA in healthy donors. Method: immunoSEQ multiplex PCR; TCRdb's copy keeps in-frame clones and lacks some. Found here are around 150,000 clones, more than 65% of them singletons; the top ten hold about 6.8%. The sample taken for sequencing was PBMCs. Receptor source: a man in his fifties or sixties in good health and CMV-seropositive. Both conserved end residues are part of each CDR3. A D gene is named only where the DNA matches it firmly. Clone size is stated in some rows and not others, as once, few, many or a class when expanded.

j_call,d_call,clone_size,v_call,cdr3_nt,cdr3_aa
TRBJ1-5,NA,NA,TRBV6-1,TGTGCCAGCAGGACAGGCCGTGGGCCCCAGCATTTT,CASRTGRGPQHF
TRBJ2-7,NA,NA,TRBV21-1,TGTGCCAGCAGCAAAGGCCCCGCGGGATTTTACGAGCAGTACTTC,CASSKGPAGFYEQYF
TRBJ2-3,TRBD1,NA,TRBV10-3,TGTGCCATCAGTGAAGGACAGGGGGCGACAGATACGCAGTATTTT,CAISEGQGATDTQYF
TRBJ1-6,NA,NA,TRBV6-1,TGTGCCAGCAGTGAAGTCGGAACAGGAGATAATTCACCCCTCCACTTT,CASSEVGTGDNSPLHF
TRBJ1-1,TRBD1,NA,TRBV10-3,TGTGCCATCCGAGGGGCCACAGGGGAGATGAACACTGAAGCTTTCTTT,CAIRGATGEMNTEAFF
TRBJ2-4,NA,NA,TRBV27,TGTGCCAGCAGTTTAGGGCGAGGGTCGACCAAAAACATTCAGTACTTC,CASSLGRGSTKNIQYF
TRBJ2-5,TRBD1,NA,TRBV5-1,TGCGCCAGCAGCTTCGACCCGGTCCAGGGGGCTAGAGAGACCCAGTACTTC,CASSFDPVQGARETQYF
TRBJ2-7,NA,few,TRBV6-5,TGTGCCAGCAGTTCCGGGACAAAATTCCTGTTC,CASSSGTKFLF
TRBJ1-2,TRBD1,NA,TRBV2,TGTGCCAGCATTCGGAGTCCCGGGACAGGGGTGGGATCCTATGGCTACACCTTC,CASIRSPGTGVGSYGYTF
TRBJ2-3,NA,NA,TRBV20-1,TGCAGTGCTGGACGGGGGGATACGCAGTATTTT,CSAGRGDTQYF
TRBJ2-2,NA,few,TRBV6-1,TGTGCCAGCCTATACGCTCTCCCGAACACCGGGGAGCTGTTTTTT,CASLYALPNTGELFF
TRBJ1-5,NA,NA,TRBV27,TGTGCCAGCAGTATCAGGAACAATCAGCCCCAGCATTTT,CASSIRNNQPQHF
TRBJ2-1,NA,NA,TRBV5-1,TGCGCCAGCAGCTTGGGAGGGTTCAATGAGCAGTTCTTC,CASSLGGFNEQFF
TRBJ1-2,TRBD1,NA,TRBV5-1,TGCGCCAGCAGCAATCCCGGGACAGATTATGGCCACACCTTC,CASSNPGTDYGHTF
TRBJ2-3,TRBD2,NA,TRBV5-4,TGTGCCAGCAGCTTGGAAACTAGCGGACACACAGATACGCAGTATTTT,CASSLETSGHTDTQYF
TRBJ1-6,TRBD1,NA,TRBV6-5,TGTGCCAGCAGTCGCGACAGGGCGGGGTCACCCCTCCACTTT,CASSRDRAGSPLHF
TRBJ1-4,TRBD1,NA,TRBV2,TGTGCCAGCAGCTTGACAGGGGCGATTAATGAAAAACTGTTTTTT,CASSLTGAINEKLFF
TRBJ1-4,NA,few,TRBV2,TGTGCCAGCAGTGACATAGGGGTGGAGAAAAAACTGTTTTTT,CASSDIGVEKKLFF
TRBJ2-3,TRBD1,few,TRBV5-1,TGCGCCAGCAGCGGGGGGTGGACAGGGGTGAACACAGATACGCAGTATTTT,CASSGGWTGVNTDTQYF
TRBJ1-6,NA,once,TRBV5-4,TGTGCCAGCAGCCCCCGGGGCGGGACGGTAAATTCACCCCTCCACTTT,CASSPRGGTVNSPLHF
TRBJ2-2,TRBD1,NA,TRBV7-7,TGTGCCAGCGTGTTCGGGACAGTGAACACCGGGGAGCTGTTTTTT,CASVFGTVNTGELFF
TRBJ1-2,NA,NA,TRBV14,TGTGCCAGCAGCCAAGATGGGCGGGAGGGTGGCTACACCTTC,CASSQDGREGGYTF
TRBJ2-1,TRBD2,NA,TRBV27,TGTGCCAGCAGCACTAGCGGGAGGCACAATGAGCAGTTCTTC,CASSTSGRHNEQFF
TRBJ2-7,TRBD1,NA,TRBV27,TGTGCCAGCACTCGGACAGGGGAGAACGAGCAGTACTTC,CASTRTGENEQYF
TRBJ1-6,TRBD1,NA,TRBV25-1,TGTGCCAGCAGTGAATCCCGACAGGGGAATTCACCCCTCCACTTT,CASSESRQGNSPLHF
TRBJ1-5,TRBD1,few,TRBV19,TGTGCCAGTAGTCACCACGACAGGGGACGGAATCAGCCCCAGCATTTT,CASSHHDRGRNQPQHF
TRBJ2-4,NA,medium-sized,TRBV7-9,TGTGCCAGCTCCATCAGGGAAGAGTCCGGCAAAAACATTCAGTACTTC,CASSIREESGKNIQYF
TRBJ1-1,TRBD1,NA,TRBV27,TGTGCCAGCTGTTATAGAGGGGCAGGGGGCACTGAAGCTTTCTTT,CASCYRGAGGTEAFF
TRBJ2-1,NA,NA,TRBV9,TGTGCCAGCAGCGTAGACGGTGGGAGCGAGGATGAGCAGTTCTTC,CASSVDGGSEDEQFF
TRBJ1-5,NA,NA,TRBV2,TGTGCCAGCAGTGATATGTCAGGCGGCAATCAGCCCCAGCATTTT,CASSDMSGGNQPQHF
TRBJ1-6,NA,NA,TRBV5-1,TGCGCCAGCAGCTTGGAGGCAGGGGCCCGTGTTTCACCCCTCCACTTT,CASSLEAGARVSPLHF
TRBJ2-2,TRBD2,NA,TRBV7-9,TGTTCCAGCAGCCCCGCCGGGACTAGGGACACCGGGGAGCTGTTTTTT,CSSSPAGTRDTGELFF
TRBJ2-7,TRBD1,NA,TRBV19,TGTGCCAGTAAGATAGGGACAGGGGATTCCTACGAGCAGTACTTC,CASKIGTGDSYEQYF
TRBJ2-5,NA,NA,TRBV9,TGTGCCAGCAGCCCCGGTCAGAGGGAGACCCAGTACTTC,CASSPGQRETQYF
TRBJ1-2,TRBD1,NA,TRBV19,TGTGCCAGTAACGGGGACAGGTCGGCAGAGGACTATGGCTACACCTTC,CASNGDRSAEDYGYTF
TRBJ2-6,TRBD1,NA,TRBV30,TGTGCCTGGAGAACCAGGACAGGGAGCGAGGCTCTGGGAGCCAACGTCCTGACTTTC,CAWRTRTGSEALGANVLTF
TRBJ2-2,TRBD1,once,TRBV19,TGTGCCACCTCACCGGGACAGGGGGCTGTCAGGGAGCTGTTTTTT,CATSPGQGAVRELFF
TRBJ2-1,NA,NA,TRBV7-3,TGTGCCAGCAGCTTAGGGCTCAATGAGCAGTTCTTC,CASSLGLNEQFF
TRBJ1-6,NA,NA,TRBV15,TGTGCCACCAGCAGTCTTGACCGGAGCTCCTATAATTCACCCCTCCACTTT,CATSSLDRSSYNSPLHF
TRBJ2-1,NA,NA,TRBV6-1,TGTGCCAGCAGTGAAGGACTCCCCTCTAATGAGCAGTTCTTC,CASSEGLPSNEQFF
TRBJ2-7,TRBD2,NA,TRBV9,TGTGCCAGCAGCGGGGGGGGTAGTCTCGATTACGAGCAGTACTTC,CASSGGGSLDYEQYF
TRBJ1-2,TRBD1,many,TRBV7-9,TGTGCCAGCAGCTCCCGGGACAGAGAAAAAATCTATGGCTACACCTTC,CASSSRDREKIYGYTF
TRBJ1-4,TRBD1,NA,TRBV7-6,TGTGCCAGCAGCTTAGCGTTGGTCCCGGGACAGAATGAAAAACTGTTTTTT,CASSLALVPGQNEKLFF
TRBJ1-2,TRBD1,NA,TRBV19,TGTGCCAGTAGTTCAGGACAGGGGGCTGGCTATGGCTACACCTTC,CASSSGQGAGYGYTF
TRBJ1-2,NA,NA,TRBV6-1,TGTGCCAGCAGTGAAGCTGGCCCCTACTATGGCTACACCTTC,CASSEAGPYYGYTF
TRBJ1-2,NA,NA,TRBV2,TGTGCCAGCCGTATCTCAGGGGCGAATGGCTACACCTTC,CASRISGANGYTF
TRBJ2-3,NA,NA,TRBV6-5,TGTGCCAGCAGTTACCCGGACAGCCTAGGGACAGATACGCAGTATTTT,CASSYPDSLGTDTQYF
TRBJ1-5,NA,NA,TRBV4-1,TGCGCCAGCAGCCCCAAATACCTGGACACCAATCAGCCCCAGCATTTT,CASSPKYLDTNQPQHF